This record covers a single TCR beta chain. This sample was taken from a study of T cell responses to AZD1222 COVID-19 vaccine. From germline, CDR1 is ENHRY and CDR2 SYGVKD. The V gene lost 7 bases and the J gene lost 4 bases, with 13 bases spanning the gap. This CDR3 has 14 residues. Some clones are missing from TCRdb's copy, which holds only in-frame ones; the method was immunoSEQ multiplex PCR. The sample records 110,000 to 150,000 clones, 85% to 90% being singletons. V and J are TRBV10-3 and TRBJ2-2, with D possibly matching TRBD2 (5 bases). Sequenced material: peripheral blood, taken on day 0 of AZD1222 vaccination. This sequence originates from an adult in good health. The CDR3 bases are TGTGCCATCAACGGTGTAGGAGGCACCGGGGAGCTGTTTTTT. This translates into CAINGVGGTGELFF.